This T cell receptor beta chain was recorded in a study of breast tumors, draining lymph nodes, adjacent tissues. The study's findings and limits: Tumor T cell lymph node origin was a supported hypothesis, not proven. Tumor TCR diversity was below lymph nodes but above nontumor tissue. Data fit most tumor T cells coming from lymph node, expanding in tumor.

Breast cancer patients provided tissue from their axillary draining lymph nodes. This clonotype appeared many times. Its antigen is not known. The CDR3 loop spans 14 amino acids. V was trimmed by 1 base and J by 2 bases, leaving 6 bases between them. CDR1 is SGHKS, CDR2 YYEKEE, per germline (reference sequence). MiXCR, run by TCRdb on the multiplex PCR reads, gives a single entry per CDR3 protein. The repertoire holds more than 100,000 distinct CDR3 sequences, 20% to 25% seen once, with 2.6% in the top ten. The source material was axillary lymph node tissue. The TCR was taken from a female donor with breast cancer. Some clones in this sample may be carry-over from other donors' samples. The chain uses TRBV5-5 and TRBJ2-2; D ambiguous. CDR3 loop: CASSLYTNTGELFF. The CDR3 bases are TGTGCCAGCAGCTTGTACACCAACACCGGGGAGCTGTTTTTT.